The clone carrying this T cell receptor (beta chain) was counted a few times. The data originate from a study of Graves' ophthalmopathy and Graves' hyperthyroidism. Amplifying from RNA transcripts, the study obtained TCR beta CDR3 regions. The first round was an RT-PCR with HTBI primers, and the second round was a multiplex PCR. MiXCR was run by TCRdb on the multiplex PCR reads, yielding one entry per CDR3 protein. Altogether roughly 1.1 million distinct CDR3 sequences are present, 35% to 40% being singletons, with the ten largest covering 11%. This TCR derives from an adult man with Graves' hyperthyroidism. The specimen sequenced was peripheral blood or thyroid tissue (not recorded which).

The CDR3 spells CASSLKGLSHGYTF. The CDR3 nucleotides are TGTGCCAGCAGCTTAAAGGGTCTATCCCATGGCTACACCTTC. The V and J genes are TRBV7-2 and TRBJ1-2; no firm D call. The germline gives CDR1 SGHTA, CDR2 FQGNSA. The CDR3 consists of 14 residues. Trimming stripped 2 bases from V and 6 bases from J, with 13 bases between.